The TCR beta chain under discussion was sequenced for a study of cytomegalovirus exposure and HLA in healthy donors (dated 2017 in TCRdb). Context from the whole study: A later analysis indicated that the 120 validation repertoires were generated on the platform also employed for the 600 to 750 repertoires of the first cohort. The study was designed to test whether signatures of past pathogen exposure could be identified by cataloging public T cell receptors. A separate validation cohort of roughly 120 different subjects was used in addition to the roughly 700-subject first cohort. The study combined high-throughput TCR immunosequencing, statistical association of individual TCRs with disease status, and machine learning to predict cytomegalovirus infection status. Results the study describes overall, beyond this receptor: The study gave a list of some 150 TCR beta chains associated with cytomegalovirus. A later analysis found that TCRs clustered in the first cohort also tended to co-occur in the 110 or so validation repertoires, with 90% to 95% of cluster scores above 0. It was suggested by the authors that the approach could potentially be generalized to other disease states and immunological phenotypes. The validation cohort had no HLA typing available for a later analysis, so co-occurrence within that cohort was assessed over all 120 repertoires. Most TCR sequences were observed very rarely across donors, whereas some public TCRs were present in many individuals. Cytomegalovirus status was reported to be diagnosed by the classifier with high specificity and sensitivity in both the original and validation cohorts. In vitro tests confirmed that three of the cytomegalovirus-associated TCR beta chains recognize cytomegalovirus antigens.

Comments on this clone: Its target antigen remains unknown. Base qualities are not recorded, but no much larger clone differs from it by a single base.

The donors belonged to the validation cohort of around 130 subjects, which was separate from the roughly 700-subject first cohort. The library was built by means of the immunoSEQ multiplex PCR assay. The paper's data handling went like this. A statistical classification framework was built for diagnosing cytomegalovirus status from the catalog of TCR beta chain sequences. TCRdb provides this immuneACCESS table in a form limited to in-frame rearrangements. Some clones are lacking; in checked studies, under half of them reflect an unresolved V gene, and why the rest are absent is not known. V and J calls and clone size are as listed in that table; D and trimming were resolved from the DNA. The sample table shows fewer than 200,000 clones, and about 96% are seen once. The top ten clonotypes cover 0.8% to 0.95% of the sample. Spanning cysteine to phenylalanine, the CDR3 consists of 18 amino acids. Solely the CDR3 DNA is kept, with 54 bases framed from the first base. Sequences LGHNA (CDR1) and YNFKEQ (CDR2) are obtained from the germline V gene. V is cut by 0 bases and J by 4 bases, and the space between the germline ends is 20 bases.

This TCR was sampled from a woman aged 18-30 years in good health and CMV-seronegative. Sequences were obtained from PBMCs. The sequence links TRBV4-2 to TRBJ2-3, and perhaps TRBD2 as D gene, on 5 matching bases. The sequenced DNA: TGTGCCAGCAGCCAAGATTCCCTTGCTTCTAGCTCAGCAGATACGCAGTATTTT. Its translation reads: CASSQDSLASSSADTQYF.